This is a list of T cell receptor beta chains from one sample in a study of shared clonotypes between healthy human individuals. Profiled with immunoSEQ multiplex PCR; TCRdb holds only in-frame clones, not every one. The sample holds roughly 650,000 clones, less than 98% seen once. Sequences were obtained from naive CD4+ T cells sorted from blood. Receptor source: a woman between 25 and 40 years old in good health. Each CDR3 is given with its conserved first and last residue. A D gene is named only where the DNA matches it firmly.

D: TRBD2
V: TRBV2
J: TRBJ2-1
CDR3: CATAGEGSYNEQFF
DNA: TGTGCCACCGCCGGGGAGGGCTCCTACAATGAGCAGTTCTTC

D: -
V: TRBV4-2
J: TRBJ1-2
CDR3: CASSQTGTSNYGYTF
DNA: TGTGCCAGCAGCCAAACGGGGACGTCTAACTATGGCTACACCTTC

D: -
V: TRBV27
J: TRBJ2-7
CDR3: CASSLVEGYAEQYF
DNA: TGTGCCAGCAGTTTAGTAGAGGGGTATGCCGAGCAGTACTTC

D: -
V: TRBV9
J: TRBJ2-2
CDR3: CASSVAFTGRVGELFF
DNA: TGTGCCAGCAGTGTTGCTTTCACAGGACGTGTCGGGGAGCTGTTTTTT

D: -
V: TRBV19
J: TRBJ1-5
CDR3: CASSKDSNQPQHF
DNA: TGTGCCAGTAGTAAGGACAGCAATCAGCCCCAGCATTTT

D: -
V: TRBV9
J: TRBJ2-1
CDR3: CASSVHIPGVPYEQFF
DNA: TGTGCCAGCAGCGTTCATATACCGGGGGTCCCTTACGAGCAGTTCTTC

D: TRBD1
V: TRBV18
J: TRBJ1-1
CDR3: CASSPGQGSSEAFF
DNA: TGTGCCAGCTCACCGGGACAGGGGAGTTCTGAAGCTTTCTTT

D: -
V: TRBV28
J: TRBJ1-6
CDR3: CASQAVTGRTSPLHF
DNA: TGTGCCAGTCAAGCCGTGACAGGAAGGACATCACCCCTCCACTTT

D: TRBD2
V: TRBV5-4
J: TRBJ2-1
CDR3: CASSPSGSRYNEQFF
DNA: TGTGCCAGCAGTCCTAGCGGGAGCCGATACAATGAGCAGTTCTTC

D: TRBD1
V: TRBV2
J: TRBJ2-7
CDR3: CASRTGASYEQYF
DNA: TGTGCCAGCAGAACAGGGGCCTCCTACGAGCAGTACTTC

D: TRBD1
V: TRBV18
J: TRBJ1-5
CDR3: CASSPPSGGIGQPQHF
DNA: TGTGCCAGCTCACCACCGTCAGGGGGCATCGGTCAGCCCCAGCATTTT

D: -
V: TRBV5-1
J: TRBJ2-1
CDR3: CASSLSTVSYNEQFF
DNA: TGCGCCAGCAGCTTGAGTACGGTATCCTACAATGAGCAGTTCTTC

D: -
V: TRBV18
J: TRBJ1-4
CDR3: CASSRRGEELFF
DNA: TGTGCCAGCTCTCGCCGGGGCGAGGAACTGTTTTTT

D: -
V: TRBV10-3
J: TRBJ1-2
CDR3: CAAQGMDYGYTF
DNA: TGTGCCGCACAGGGTATGGACTATGGCTACACCTTC

D: TRBD2
V: TRBV7-8
J: TRBJ2-3
CDR3: CASSADSGRLADTQYF
DNA: TGTGCCAGCAGCGCAGATAGCGGGAGGTTGGCAGATACGCAGTATTTT

D: -
V: TRBV7-6
J: TRBJ2-2
CDR3: CASSLNRNTGELFF
DNA: TGTGCCAGCAGCCTGAACAGGAACACCGGGGAGCTGTTTTTT

D: -
V: TRBV27
J: TRBJ2-7
CDR3: CASSFSGPSYEQYF
DNA: TGTGCCAGCAGTTTTTCCGGGCCATCCTACGAGCAGTACTTC

D: TRBD2
V: TRBV11-2
J: TRBJ2-1
CDR3: CASSLVASGRNNEQFF
DNA: TGTGCCAGCAGCTTAGTTGCTAGCGGGAGGAACAATGAGCAGTTCTTC